The T cell receptor beta chain under discussion was sequenced for a study of response to subunit inactivated influenza vaccine. Overall study results and limits: The authors put forward the suggestion that each seasonal influenza vaccination may bring in only a limited number of new T cells.

TCRdb re-derived calls from the RT-PCR reads in MiXCR, one entry per CDR3 protein. The profile shows roughly 500,000 distinct CDR3 sequences, around 21% of them singletons. Germline CDR1 reads LNHNV; CDR2 reads YYDKDF (reference sequence). The CDR3 totals 15 residues. Between the trimmed V and J ends, which lost 0 bases and 0 bases, there was a span of 8 bases. Comments on this clonotype: The antigen is unknown.

The sample also formed part of further work on T cells expressing NK-cell markers. In that study: What made the TCR beta cDNA was 5'RACE template switching with UMIs. Expanded clones of NKG2C+ T cells had an unclear HCMV specificity.

The V and J genes are TRBV15 and TRBJ2-5; possibly TRBD1 for D (5 bases). This TCR came from a man aged 50-59 years who received an inactivated influenza vaccine. Sequencing was performed on CD4+ T cells sorted from PBMCs, taken roughly 12 days after vaccination. For the CDR3, the DNA is TGTGCCACCAGCAGAGAAAAGGGGTACCAAGAGACCCAGTACTTC. This gives the protein CATSREKGYQETQYF.